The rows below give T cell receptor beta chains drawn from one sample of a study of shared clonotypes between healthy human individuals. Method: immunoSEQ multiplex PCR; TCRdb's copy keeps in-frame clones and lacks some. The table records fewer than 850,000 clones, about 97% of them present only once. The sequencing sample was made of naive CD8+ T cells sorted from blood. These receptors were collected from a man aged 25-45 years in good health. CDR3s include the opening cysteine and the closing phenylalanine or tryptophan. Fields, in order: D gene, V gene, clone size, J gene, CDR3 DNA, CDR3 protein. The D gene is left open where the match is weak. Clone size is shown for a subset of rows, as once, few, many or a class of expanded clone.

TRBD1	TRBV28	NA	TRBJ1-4	TGTGCCAGCACCGCGGGACAGGCGGAGGAAAAACTGTTTTTT	CASTAGQAEEKLFF
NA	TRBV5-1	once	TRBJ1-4	TGCGCCAGCAGCTTGTGGGATACTAATGAAAAACTGTTTTTT	CASSLWDTNEKLFF
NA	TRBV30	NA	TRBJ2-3	TGTGCCTGGAGTAACCTCGGGACAGATACGCAGTATTTT	CAWSNLGTDTQYF
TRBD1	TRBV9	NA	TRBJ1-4	TGTGCCAGCAGCGTAGCAGGGACAGGAGCCGAAAAACTGTTTTTT	CASSVAGTGAEKLFF
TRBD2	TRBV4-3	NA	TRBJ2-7	TGCGCCAGCAGCCAATTTGCGGGGGTTGGTTCTTACGAGCAGTACTTC	CASSQFAGVGSYEQYF
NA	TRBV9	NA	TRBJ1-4	TGTGCCAGCCCCCCTGGGGCCCGGACCGTTAATGAAAAACTGTTTTTT	CASPPGARTVNEKLFF
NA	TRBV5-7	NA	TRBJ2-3	TGTGCCAGCAGCCGACCCGGGGGGCGATACGGCACAGATACGCAGTATTTT	CASSRPGGRYGTDTQYF
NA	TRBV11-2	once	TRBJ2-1	TGTGCCAGCTTGGCTAAGTCCTACAATGAGCAGTTCTTC	CASLAKSYNEQFF
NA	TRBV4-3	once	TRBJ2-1	TGCGCCAGCAGCCAAGGGCTGGGGATCAGCAATGAGCAGTTCTTC	CASSQGLGISNEQFF
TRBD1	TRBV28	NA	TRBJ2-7	TGTGCCAGCAGTTTAGACAGGGGTTACGAGCAGTACTTC	CASSLDRGYEQYF
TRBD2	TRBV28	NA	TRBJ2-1	TGTGCCAGCAGTCCTAGCGGGAGCTCCTACAATGAGCAGTTCTTC	CASSPSGSSYNEQFF
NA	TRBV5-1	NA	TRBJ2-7	TGCGCCAGCAGCTTTACGGGAGTAACCTACGAGCAGTACTTC	CASSFTGVTYEQYF
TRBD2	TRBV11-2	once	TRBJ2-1	TGTGCCAGCAGCTTAATAGCCGGAAGGACTAGCAACTACAATGAGCAGTTCTTC	CASSLIAGRTSNYNEQFF
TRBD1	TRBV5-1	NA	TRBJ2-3	TGCGCCAGCAGCTTGGACAACGGGACAGGTACCCTCCCGGCCCCCACAGATACGCAGTATTTT	CASSLDNGTGTLPAPTDTQYF